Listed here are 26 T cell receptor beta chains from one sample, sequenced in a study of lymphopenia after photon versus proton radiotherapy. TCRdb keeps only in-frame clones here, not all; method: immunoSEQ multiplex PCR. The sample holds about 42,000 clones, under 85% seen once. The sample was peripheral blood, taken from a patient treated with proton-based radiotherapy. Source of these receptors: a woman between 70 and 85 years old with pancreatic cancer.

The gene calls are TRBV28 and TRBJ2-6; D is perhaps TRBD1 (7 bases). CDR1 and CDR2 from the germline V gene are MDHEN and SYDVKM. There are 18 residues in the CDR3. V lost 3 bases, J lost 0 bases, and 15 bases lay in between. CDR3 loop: CASSFFSGGGSGANVLTF. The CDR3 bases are TGTGCCAGCAGTTTCTTTTCAGGGGGAGGCTCTGGGGCCAACGTCCTGACTTTC.

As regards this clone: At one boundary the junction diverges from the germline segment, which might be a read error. The CDR3 loop reads CASSSTGKPWLLF. CDR3 coding DNA: TGTGCCAGCAGCTCGACAGGGAAACCCTGGTTGCTCTTT. This chain joins TRBV7-2 and TRBJ1-1, with 7 bases matching TRBD1. The CDR3 has 13 amino acids. CDR1 SGHTA and CDR2 FQGNSA come from the germline V gene.

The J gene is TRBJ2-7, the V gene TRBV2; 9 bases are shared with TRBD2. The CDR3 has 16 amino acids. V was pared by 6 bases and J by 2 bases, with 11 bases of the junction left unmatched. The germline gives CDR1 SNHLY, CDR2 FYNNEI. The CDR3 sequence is CASRQEPSGTPYEQYF. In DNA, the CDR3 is TGTGCCAGCAGACAGGAGCCTAGCGGGACGCCCTACGAGCAGTACTTC.

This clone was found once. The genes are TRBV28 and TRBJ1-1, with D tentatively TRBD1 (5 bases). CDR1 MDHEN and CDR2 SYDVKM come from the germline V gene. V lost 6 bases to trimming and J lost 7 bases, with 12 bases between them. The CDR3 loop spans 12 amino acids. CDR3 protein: CASRAGLDEAFF. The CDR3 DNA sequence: TGTGCCAGCAGGGCAGGGTTGGATGAAGCTTTCTTT.

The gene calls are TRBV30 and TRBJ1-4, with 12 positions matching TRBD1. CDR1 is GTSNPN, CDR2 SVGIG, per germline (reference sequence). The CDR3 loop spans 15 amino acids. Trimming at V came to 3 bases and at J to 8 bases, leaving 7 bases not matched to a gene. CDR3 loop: CAWRGQGAAGEKLFF. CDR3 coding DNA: TGTGCCTGGAGGGGACAGGGGGCGGCAGGGGAAAAACTGTTTTTT.

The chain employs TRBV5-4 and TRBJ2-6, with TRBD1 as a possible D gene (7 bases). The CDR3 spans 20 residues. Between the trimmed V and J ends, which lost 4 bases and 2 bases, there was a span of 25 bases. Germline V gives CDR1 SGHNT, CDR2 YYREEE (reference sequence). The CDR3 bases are TGTGCCAGCAGCCCCACCCAGGGGGGTTCGCCTCCCACTGGGGCCAACGTCCTGACTTTC. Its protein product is CASSPTQGGSPPTGANVLTF. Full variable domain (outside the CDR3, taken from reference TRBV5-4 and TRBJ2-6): ETGVTQSPTHLIKTRGQQVTLRCSSQSGHNTVSWYQQALGQGPQFIFQYYREEENGRGNFPPRFSGLQFPNYSSELNVNALELDDSALYLCASSPTQGGSPPTGANVLTFGAGSRLTVL.

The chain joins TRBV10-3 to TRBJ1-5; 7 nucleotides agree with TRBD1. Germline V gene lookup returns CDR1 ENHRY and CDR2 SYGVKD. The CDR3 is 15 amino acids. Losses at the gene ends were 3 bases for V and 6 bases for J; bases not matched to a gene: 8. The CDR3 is CAISDTVGGSQPQHF. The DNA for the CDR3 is TGTGCCATCAGTGACACAGTAGGGGGCAGTCAGCCCCAGCATTTT.

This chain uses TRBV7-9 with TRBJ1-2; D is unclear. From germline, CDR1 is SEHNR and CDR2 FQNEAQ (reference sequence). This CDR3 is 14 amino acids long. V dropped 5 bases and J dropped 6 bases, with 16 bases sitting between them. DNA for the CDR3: TGTGCCAGCAGCCCGAACACGAATCCAAATGGCTACACCTTC. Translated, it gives CASSPNTNPNGYTF.

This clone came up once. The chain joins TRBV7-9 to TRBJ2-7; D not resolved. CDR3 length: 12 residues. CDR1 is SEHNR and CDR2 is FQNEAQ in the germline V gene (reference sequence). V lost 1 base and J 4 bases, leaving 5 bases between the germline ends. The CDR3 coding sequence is TGTGCCAGCAGCTTAGTGGTTTACGAGCAGTACTTC. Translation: CASSLVVYEQYF.

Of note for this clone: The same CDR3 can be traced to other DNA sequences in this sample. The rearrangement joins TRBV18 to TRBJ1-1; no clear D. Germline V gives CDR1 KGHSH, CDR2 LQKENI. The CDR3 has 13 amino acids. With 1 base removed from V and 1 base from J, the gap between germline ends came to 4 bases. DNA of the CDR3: TGTGCCAGCTCACCACAGGGGAACACTGAAGCTTTCTTT. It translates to CASSPQGNTEAFF.

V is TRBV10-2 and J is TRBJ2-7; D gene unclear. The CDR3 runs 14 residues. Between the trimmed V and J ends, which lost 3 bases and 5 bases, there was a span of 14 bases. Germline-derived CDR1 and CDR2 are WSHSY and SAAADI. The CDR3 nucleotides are TGCGCCAGCAGTGAAACCTACGAGGTTCACGAGCAGTACTTC. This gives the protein CASSETYEVHEQYF.

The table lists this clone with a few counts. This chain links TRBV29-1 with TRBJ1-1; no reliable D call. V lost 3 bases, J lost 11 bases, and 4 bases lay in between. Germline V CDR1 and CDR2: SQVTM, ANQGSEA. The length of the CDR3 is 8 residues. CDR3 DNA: TGCAGCGTTGAGGAGGCTTTCTTT. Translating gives CSVEEAFF.

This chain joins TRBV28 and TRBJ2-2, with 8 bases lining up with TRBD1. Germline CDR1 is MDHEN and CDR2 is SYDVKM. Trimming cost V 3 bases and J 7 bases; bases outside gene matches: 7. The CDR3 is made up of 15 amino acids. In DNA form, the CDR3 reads TGTGCCAGCAGTTTTAGCAGGGGGCGGGGCGGGGAGCTGTTTTTT. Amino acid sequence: CASSFSRGRGGELFF.

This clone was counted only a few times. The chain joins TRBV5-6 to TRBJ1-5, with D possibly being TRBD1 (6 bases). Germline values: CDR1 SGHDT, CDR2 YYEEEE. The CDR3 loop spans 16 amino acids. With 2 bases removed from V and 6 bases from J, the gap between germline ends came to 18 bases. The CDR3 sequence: CASSLIQGGGGQPQHF. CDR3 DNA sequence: TGTGCCAGCAGCTTAATACAGGGTGGAGGTGGTCAGCCCCAGCATTTT.

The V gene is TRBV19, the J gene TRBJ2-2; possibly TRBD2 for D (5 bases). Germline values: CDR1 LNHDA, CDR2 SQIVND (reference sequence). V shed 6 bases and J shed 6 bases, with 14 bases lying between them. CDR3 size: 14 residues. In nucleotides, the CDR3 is TGTGCCAGTAGCCACCGGACTGGGGCCGGGGAGCTGTTTTTT. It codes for CASSHRTGAGELFF. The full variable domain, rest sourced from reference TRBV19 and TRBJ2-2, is DGGITQSPKYLFRKEGQNVTLSCEQNLNHDAMYWYRQDPGQGLRLIYYSQIVNDFQKGDIAEGYSVSREKKESFPLTVTSAQKNPTAFYLCASSHRTGAGELFFGEGSRLTVL.

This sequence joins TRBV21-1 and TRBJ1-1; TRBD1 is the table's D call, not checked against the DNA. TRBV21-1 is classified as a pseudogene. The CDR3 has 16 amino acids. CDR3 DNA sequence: TGTGCCAGCACGATTAGTGGGCGCGAGATGAACACTGAAGCTTTCTTT. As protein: CASTISGREMNTEAFF.

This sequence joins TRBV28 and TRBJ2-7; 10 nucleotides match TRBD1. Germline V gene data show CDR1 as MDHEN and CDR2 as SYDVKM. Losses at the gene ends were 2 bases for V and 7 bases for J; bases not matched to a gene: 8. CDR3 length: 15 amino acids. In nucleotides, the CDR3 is TGTGCCAGCAGTTTAATCTCGGGACAGGGGTGGGAGCAGTACTTC. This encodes CASSLISGQGWEQYF.

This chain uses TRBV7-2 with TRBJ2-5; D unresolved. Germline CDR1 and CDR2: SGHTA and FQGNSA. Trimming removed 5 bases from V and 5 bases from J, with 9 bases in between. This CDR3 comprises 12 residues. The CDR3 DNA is TGTGCCAGCAGCAACTCCAGGGAGACCCAGTACTTC. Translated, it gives CASSNSRETQYF.

The CDR3 region has the DNA TGTGCCAGCAGCCCCGCAACGAACACTGAAGCTTTCTTT. Protein product: CASSPATNTEAFF. The chain recombines TRBV6-6 with TRBJ1-1; the D is unclear. Trimming pared 6 bases from V and 1 base from J, leaving 9 bases between. The CDR3 runs 13 residues. Looked up from germline, CDR1 is MNHNY and CDR2 is SVGAGI (reference sequence).

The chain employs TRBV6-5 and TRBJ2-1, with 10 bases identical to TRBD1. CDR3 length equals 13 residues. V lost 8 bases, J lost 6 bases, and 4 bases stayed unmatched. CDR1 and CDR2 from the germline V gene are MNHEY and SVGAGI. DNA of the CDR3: TGTGCCAGCTCCGGGACAGGGGTCAATGAGCAGTTCTTC. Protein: CASSGTGVNEQFF.

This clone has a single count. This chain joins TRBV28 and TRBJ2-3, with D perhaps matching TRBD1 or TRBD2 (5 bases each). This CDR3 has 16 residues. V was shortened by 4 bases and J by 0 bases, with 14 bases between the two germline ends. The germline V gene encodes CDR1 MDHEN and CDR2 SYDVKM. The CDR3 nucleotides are TGTGCCAGCAGTTCTTTCGGGACCCGGAGCACAGATACGCAGTATTTT. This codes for CASSSFGTRSTDTQYF.

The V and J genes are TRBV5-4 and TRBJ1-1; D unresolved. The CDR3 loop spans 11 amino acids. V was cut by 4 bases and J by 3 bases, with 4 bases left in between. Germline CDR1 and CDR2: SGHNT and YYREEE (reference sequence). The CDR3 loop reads CASSADTEAFF. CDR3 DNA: TGTGCCAGCAGCGCGGACACTGAAGCTTTCTTT.

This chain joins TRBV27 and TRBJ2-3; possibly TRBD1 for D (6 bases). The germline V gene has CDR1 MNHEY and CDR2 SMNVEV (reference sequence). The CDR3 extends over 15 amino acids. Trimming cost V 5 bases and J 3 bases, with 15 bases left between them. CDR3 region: CASSNTGWLTDTQYF. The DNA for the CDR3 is TGTGCCAGCAGTAATACAGGGTGGTTAACAGATACGCAGTATTTT.

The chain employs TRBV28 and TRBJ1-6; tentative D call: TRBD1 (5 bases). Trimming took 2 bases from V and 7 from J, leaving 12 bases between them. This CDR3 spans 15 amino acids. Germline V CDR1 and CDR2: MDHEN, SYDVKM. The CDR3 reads CASSLDRGRNSPLHF. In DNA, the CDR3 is TGTGCCAGCAGTTTAGATCGGGGGAGAAATTCACCCCTCCACTTT.

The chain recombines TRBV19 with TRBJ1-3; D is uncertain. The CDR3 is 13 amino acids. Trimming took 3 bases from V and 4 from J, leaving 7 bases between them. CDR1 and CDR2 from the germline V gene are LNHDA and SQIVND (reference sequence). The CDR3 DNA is TGTGCCAGTAGTATCCCGTCCGGAAACACCATATATTTT. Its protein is CASSIPSGNTIYF.

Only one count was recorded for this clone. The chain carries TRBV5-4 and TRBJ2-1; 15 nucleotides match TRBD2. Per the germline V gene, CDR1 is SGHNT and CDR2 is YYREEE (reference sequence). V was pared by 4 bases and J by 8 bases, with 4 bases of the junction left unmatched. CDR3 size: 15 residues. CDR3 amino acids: CASSPGTSGRHEQFF. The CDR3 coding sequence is TGTGCCAGCAGCCCCGGGACTAGCGGGAGGCATGAGCAGTTCTTC.